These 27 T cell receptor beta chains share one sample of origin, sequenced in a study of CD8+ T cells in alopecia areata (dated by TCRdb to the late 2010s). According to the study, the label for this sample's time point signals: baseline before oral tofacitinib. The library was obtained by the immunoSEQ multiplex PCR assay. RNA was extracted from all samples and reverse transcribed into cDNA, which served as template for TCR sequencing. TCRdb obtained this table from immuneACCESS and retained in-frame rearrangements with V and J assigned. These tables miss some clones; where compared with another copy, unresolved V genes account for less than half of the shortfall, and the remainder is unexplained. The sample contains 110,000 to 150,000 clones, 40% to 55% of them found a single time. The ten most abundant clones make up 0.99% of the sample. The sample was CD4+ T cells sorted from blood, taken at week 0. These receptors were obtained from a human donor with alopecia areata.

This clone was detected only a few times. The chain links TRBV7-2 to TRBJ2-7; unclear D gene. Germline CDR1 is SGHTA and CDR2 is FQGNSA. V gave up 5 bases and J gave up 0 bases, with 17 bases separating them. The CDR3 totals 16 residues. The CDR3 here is CASSPWASVSSYEQYF. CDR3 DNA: TGTGCCAGCAGCCCCTGGGCCAGCGTCAGCTCCTACGAGCAGTACTTC.

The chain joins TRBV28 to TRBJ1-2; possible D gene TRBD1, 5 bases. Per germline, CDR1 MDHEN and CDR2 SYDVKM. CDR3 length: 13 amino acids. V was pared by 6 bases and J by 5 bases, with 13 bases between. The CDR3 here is CASSSGAGYGYTF. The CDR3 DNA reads TGTGCCAGCAGCTCCGGGGCAGGTTATGGCTACACCTTC.

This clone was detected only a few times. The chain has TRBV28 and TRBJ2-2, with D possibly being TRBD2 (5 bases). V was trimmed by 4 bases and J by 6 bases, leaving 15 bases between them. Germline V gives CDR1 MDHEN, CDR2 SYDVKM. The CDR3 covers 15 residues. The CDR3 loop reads CASSSISRVAGELFF. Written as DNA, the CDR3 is TGTGCCAGCAGTTCGATTTCGCGGGTCGCCGGGGAGCTGTTTTTT.

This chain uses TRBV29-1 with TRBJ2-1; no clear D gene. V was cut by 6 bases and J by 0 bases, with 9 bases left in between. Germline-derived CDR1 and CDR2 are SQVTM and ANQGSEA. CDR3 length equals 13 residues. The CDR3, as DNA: TGCAGCGTAGGCATTAGCTCCTACAATGAGCAGTTCTTC. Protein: CSVGISSYNEQFF.

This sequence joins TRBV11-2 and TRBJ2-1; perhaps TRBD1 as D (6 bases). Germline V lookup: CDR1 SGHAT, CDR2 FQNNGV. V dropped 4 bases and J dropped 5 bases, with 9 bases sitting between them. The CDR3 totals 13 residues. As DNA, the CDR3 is TGTGCCAGCAGCTCTAGACAGGACAATGAGCAGTTCTTC. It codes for CASSSRQDNEQFF.

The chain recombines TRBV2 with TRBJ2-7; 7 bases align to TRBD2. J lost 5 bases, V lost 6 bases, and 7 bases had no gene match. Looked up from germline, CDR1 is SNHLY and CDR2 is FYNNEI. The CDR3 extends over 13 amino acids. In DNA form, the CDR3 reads TGTGCCAGCAGGGGAGCGGGAATCCACGAGCAGTACTTC. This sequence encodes CASRGAGIHEQYF.

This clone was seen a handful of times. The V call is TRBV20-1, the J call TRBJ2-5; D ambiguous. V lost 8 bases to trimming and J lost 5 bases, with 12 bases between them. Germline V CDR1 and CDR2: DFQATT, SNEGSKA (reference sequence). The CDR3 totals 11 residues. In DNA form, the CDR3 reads TGCAGTTTTAAGTCAAGGGAGACCCAGTACTTC. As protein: CSFKSRETQYF.

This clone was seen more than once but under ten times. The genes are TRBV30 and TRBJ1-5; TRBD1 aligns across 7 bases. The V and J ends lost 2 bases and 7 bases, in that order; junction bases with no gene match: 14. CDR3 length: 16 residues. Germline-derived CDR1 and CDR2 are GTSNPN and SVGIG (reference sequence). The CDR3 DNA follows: TGTGCCTGGAGTCTCTGGGCTACAGGGGAGGGCCAGCCCCAGCATTTT. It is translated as CAWSLWATGEGQPQHF.

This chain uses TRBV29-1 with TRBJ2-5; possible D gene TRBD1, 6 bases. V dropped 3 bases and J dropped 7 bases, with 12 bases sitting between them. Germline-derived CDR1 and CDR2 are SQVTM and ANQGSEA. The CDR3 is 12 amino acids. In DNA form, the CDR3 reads TGCAGCGTTGACGCCAGGGGTGGGACCCAGTACTTC. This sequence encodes CSVDARGGTQYF.

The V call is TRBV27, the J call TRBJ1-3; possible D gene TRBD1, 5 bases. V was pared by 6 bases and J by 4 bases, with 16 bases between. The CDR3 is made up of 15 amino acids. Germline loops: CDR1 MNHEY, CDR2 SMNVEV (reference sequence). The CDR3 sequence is CASSPQGREGNTIYF. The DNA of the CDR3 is TGTGCCAGCAGCCCGCAGGGACGTGAAGGAAACACCATATATTTT.

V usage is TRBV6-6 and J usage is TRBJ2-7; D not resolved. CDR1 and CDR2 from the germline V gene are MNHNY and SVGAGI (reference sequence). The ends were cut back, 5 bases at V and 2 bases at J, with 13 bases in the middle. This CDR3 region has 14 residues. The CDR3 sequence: CASSVIPKTYEQYF. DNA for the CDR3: TGTGCCAGCAGTGTGATCCCTAAGACCTACGAGCAGTACTTC.

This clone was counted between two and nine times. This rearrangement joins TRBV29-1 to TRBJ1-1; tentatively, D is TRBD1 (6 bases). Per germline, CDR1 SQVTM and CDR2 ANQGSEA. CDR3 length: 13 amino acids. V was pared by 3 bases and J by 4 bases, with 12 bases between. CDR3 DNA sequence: TGCAGCGTTGATTCACAGGGTCCCACTGAAGCTTTCTTT. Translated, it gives CSVDSQGPTEAFF.

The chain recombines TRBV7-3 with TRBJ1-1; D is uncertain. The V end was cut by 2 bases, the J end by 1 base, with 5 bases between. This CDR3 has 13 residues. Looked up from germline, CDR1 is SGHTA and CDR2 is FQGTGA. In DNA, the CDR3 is TGTGCCAGCAGCTTAGGGTGGAACACTGAAGCTTTCTTT. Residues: CASSLGWNTEAFF. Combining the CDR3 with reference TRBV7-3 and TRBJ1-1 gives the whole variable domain GAGVSQTPSNKVTEKGKYVELRCDPISGHTALYWYRQSLGQGPEFLIYFQGTGAADDSGLPNDRFFAVRPEGSVSTLKIQRTERGDSAVYLCASSLGWNTEAFFGQGTRLTVV.

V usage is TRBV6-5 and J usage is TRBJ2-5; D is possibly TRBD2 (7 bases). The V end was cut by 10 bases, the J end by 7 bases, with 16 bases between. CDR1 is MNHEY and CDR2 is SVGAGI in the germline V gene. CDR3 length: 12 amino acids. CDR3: CATRRGGGTQYF. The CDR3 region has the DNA TGTGCCACTCGCAGAGGGGGGGGGACCCAGTACTTC.

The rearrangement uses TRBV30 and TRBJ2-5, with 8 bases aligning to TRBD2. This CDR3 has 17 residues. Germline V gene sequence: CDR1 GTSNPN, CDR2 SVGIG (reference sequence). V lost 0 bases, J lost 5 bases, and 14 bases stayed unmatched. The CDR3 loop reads CAWSVNRLAIGRETQYF. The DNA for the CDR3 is TGTGCCTGGAGTGTAAATAGACTAGCGATAGGTCGGGAGACCCAGTACTTC.

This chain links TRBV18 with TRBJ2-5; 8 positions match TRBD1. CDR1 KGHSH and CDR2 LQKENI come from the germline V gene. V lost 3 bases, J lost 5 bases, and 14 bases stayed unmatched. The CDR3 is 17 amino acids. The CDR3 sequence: CASSPAALRPGGETQYF. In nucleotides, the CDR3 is TGTGCCAGCTCACCTGCTGCACTAAGACCAGGGGGCGAGACCCAGTACTTC.

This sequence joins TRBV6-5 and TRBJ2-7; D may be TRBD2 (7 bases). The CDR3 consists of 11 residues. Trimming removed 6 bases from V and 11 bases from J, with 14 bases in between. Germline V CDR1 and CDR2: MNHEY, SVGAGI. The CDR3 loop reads CASSAGARKYF. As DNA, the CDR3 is TGTGCCAGCAGCGCGGGGGCTAGGAAGTACTTC.

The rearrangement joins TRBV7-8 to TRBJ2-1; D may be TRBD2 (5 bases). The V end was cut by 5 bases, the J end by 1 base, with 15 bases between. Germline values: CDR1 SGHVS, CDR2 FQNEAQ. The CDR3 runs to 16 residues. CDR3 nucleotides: TGTGCCAGCAGCCTCACCGGACTTATATCCTACAATGAGCAGTTCTTC. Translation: CASSLTGLISYNEQFF. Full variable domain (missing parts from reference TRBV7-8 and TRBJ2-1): GAGVSQSPRYKVAKRGQDVALRCDPISGHVSLFWYQQALGQGPEFLTYFQNEAQLDKSGLPSDRFFAERPEGSVSTLKIQRTQQEDSAVYLCASSLTGLISYNEQFFGPGTRLTVL.

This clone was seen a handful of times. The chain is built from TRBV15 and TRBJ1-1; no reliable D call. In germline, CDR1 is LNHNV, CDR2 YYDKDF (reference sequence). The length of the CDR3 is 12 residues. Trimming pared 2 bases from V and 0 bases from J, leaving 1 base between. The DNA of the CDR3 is TGTGCCACCAGCAGACTGAACACTGAAGCTTTCTTT. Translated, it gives CATSRLNTEAFF.

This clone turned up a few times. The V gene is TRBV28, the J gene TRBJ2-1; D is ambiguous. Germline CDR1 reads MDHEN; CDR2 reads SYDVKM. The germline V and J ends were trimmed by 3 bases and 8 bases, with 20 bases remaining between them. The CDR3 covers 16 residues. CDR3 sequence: CASSFASGIKGYEQFF. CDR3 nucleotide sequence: TGTGCCAGCAGTTTCGCCTCGGGTATAAAGGGTTATGAGCAGTTCTTC. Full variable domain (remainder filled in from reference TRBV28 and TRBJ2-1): DVKVTQSSRYLVKRTGEKVFLECVQDMDHENMFWYRQDPGLGLRLIYFSYDVKMKEKGDIPEGYSVSREKKERFSLILESASTNQTSMYLCASSFASGIKGYEQFFGPGTRLTVL.

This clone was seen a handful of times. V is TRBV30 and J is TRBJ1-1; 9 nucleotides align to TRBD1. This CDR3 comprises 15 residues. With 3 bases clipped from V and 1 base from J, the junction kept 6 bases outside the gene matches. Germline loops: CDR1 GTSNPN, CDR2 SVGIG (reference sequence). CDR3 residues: CAWRPPDRGNTEAFF. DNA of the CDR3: TGTGCCTGGAGACCGCCGGACAGGGGGAACACTGAAGCTTTCTTT.

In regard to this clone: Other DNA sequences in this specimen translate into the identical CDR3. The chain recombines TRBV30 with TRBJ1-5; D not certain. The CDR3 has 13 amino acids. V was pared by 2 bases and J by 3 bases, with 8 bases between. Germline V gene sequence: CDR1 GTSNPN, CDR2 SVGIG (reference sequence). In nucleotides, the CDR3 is TGTGCCTGGAGTTCGGGAGACAATCAGCCCCAGCATTTT. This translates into CAWSSGDNQPQHF.

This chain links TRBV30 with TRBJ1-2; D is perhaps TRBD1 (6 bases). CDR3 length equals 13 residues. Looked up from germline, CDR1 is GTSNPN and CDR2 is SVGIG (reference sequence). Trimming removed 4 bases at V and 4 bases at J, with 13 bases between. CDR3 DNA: TGTGCCTGGAATACAGGGATGGGCTATGGCTACACCTTC. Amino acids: CAWNTGMGYGYTF.

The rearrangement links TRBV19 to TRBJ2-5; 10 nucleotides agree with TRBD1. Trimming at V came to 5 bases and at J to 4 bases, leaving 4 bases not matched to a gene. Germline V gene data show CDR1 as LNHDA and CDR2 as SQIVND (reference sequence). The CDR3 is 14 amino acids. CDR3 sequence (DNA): TGTGCCAGTAGTCCGACAGGGGGCGGAGAGACCCAGTACTTC. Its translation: CASSPTGGGETQYF.

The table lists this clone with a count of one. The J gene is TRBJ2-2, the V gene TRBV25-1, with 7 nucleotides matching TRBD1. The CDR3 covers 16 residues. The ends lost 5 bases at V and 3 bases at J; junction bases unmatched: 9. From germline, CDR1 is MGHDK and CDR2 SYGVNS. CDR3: CASSKMTGLDTGELFF. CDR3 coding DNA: TGTGCCAGCAGTAAGATGACAGGGTTGGACACCGGGGAGCTGTTTTTT.

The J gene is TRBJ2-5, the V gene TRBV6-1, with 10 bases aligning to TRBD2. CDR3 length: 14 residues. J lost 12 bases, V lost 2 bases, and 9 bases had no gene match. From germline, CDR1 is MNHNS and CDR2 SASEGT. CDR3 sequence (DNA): TGTGCCAGCAGTGAAAGGTTTGGACTAGCGGTGGAGTACTTC. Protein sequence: CASSERFGLAVEYF.

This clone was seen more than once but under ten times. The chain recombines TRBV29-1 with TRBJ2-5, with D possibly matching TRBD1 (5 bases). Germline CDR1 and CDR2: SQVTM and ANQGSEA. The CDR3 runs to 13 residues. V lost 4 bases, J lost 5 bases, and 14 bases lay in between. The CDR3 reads CSVAHRLVETQYF. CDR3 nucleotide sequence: TGCAGCGTTGCCCACAGGTTGGTGGAGACCCAGTACTTC.